This note documents a single T cell receptor beta chain sequence. Trimming took 5 bases from V and 9 from J, leaving 11 bases between them. This CDR3 is built from 12 residues. From germline, CDR1 is SGHTA and CDR2 FQGTGA. The sample originates from a study of technical replicates of blood from several donors. The table came from immunoSEQ multiplex PCR; TCRdb's copy has only in-frame clones and leaves some out. The sample lists more than 95,000 clones; 95% were seen once. The TCR sequence derives from a human donor in good health. V usage is TRBV7-3 and J usage is TRBJ2-1, with D unclear. Sequenced: T cells isolated from PBMCs. Here the CDR3 DNA reads TGTGCCAGCAGCCTTCTAGGCGGTGAGCAGTTCTTC. Residues: CASSLLGGEQFF.